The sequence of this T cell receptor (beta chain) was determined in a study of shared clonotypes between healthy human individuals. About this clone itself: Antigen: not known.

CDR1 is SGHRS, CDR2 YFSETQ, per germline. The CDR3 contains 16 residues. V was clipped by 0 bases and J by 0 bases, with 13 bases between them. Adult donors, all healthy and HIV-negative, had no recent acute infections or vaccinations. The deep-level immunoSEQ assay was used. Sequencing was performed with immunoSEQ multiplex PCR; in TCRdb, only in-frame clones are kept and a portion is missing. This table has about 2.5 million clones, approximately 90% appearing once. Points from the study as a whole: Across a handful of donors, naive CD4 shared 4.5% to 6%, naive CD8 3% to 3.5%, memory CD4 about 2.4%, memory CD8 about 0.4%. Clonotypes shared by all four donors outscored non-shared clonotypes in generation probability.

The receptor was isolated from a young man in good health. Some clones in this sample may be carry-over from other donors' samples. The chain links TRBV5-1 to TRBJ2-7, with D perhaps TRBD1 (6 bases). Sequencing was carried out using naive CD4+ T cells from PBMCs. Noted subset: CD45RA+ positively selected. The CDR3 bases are TGCGCCAGCAGCTTGGCCGTAACAGGGATCTCCTACGAGCAGTACTTC. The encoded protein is CASSLAVTGISYEQYF. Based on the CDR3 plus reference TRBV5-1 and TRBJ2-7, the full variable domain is KAGVTQTPRYLIKTRGQQVTLSCSPISGHRSVSWYQQTPGQGLQFLFEYFSETQRNKGNFPGRFSGRQFSNSRSEMNVSTLELGDSALYLCASSLAVTGISYEQYFGPGTRLTVT.